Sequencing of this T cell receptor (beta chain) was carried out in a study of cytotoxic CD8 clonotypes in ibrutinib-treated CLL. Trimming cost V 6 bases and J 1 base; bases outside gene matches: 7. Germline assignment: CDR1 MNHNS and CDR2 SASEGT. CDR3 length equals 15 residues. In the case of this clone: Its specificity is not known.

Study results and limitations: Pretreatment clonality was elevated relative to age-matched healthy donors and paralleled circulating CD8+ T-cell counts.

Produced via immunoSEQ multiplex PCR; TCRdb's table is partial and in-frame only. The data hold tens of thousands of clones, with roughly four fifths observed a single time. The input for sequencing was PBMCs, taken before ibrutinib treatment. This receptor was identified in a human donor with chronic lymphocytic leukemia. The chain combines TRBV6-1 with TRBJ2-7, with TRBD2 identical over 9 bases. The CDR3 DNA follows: TGTGCCAGCAGCCAACTAGCGGGTGATTCCTACGAGCAGTACTTC. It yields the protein CASSQLAGDSYEQYF.